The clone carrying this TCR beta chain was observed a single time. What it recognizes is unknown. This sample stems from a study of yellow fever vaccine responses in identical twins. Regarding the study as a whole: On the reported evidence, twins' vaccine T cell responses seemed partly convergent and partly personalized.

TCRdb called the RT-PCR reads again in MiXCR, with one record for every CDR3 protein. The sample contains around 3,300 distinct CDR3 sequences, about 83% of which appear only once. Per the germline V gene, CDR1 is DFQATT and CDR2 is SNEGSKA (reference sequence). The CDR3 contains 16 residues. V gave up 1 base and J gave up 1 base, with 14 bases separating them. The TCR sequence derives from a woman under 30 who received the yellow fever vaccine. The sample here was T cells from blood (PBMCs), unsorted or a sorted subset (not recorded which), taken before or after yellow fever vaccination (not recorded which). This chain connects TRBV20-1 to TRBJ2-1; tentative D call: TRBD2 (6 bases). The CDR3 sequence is CSARGGTFHSYNEQFF. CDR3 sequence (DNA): TGCAGTGCTAGAGGGGGGACTTTCCATTCCTACAATGAGCAGTTCTTC.